This T cell receptor (beta chain) comes out of a study of blood T cell repertoires in COVID-19. Study-wide background: Whether acute or convalescent, the COVID-19 samples came from the United States, Italy and Spain. In each case, the material was cDNA or gDNA derived from T cells, B-cell-depleted T cells, or PBMCs.

Clones were sequenced by immunoSEQ multiplex PCR, and TCRdb holds only the in-frame ones, with some missing. The sample has about 150,000 clones; 84% are singletons. It was during active infection that Seattle patients were enrolled and then longitudinally followed. Germline-derived CDR1 and CDR2 are SNHLY and FYNNEI. Trimming removed 3 bases from V and 4 bases from J, with 5 bases in between. The CDR3 is 12 residues long. This TCR came from an elderly woman with COVID-19, enrolled during active disease. The source material was peripheral blood. The genes are TRBV2 and TRBJ2-3; D gene unclear. As DNA, the CDR3 is TGTGCCAGCAGTGATCGGGCAGATACGCAGTATTTT. The encoded protein is CASSDRADTQYF.